This TCR beta chain appears in the sequencing data of a study of vaccination and CD4 T cells after COVID-19. The treatment here: 10-day PBMC culture with coronavirus spike peptide pools or control peptides (ViraFEST assay). In regard to this clonotype: Its antigen is not identified.

Sequence data for DNA of cultured CD4+ T cells were generated by the Oncomine TCR Beta short-read assay. TCRdb reanalysed the PCR reads using MiXCR and keeps one entry per CDR3 protein. Of roughly 12,000 distinct CDR3 sequences detected, 75% appear once; the ten largest clones hold under 13%. This sequence originates from a human donor who had recovered from COVID-19. The material sequenced was CD4+ T cells from blood, cultured in vitro.

CDR3 coding DNA: TGTGCCATCAGTGATTTGGCAGGGGGGACGTACGAGCAGTACTTC. It encodes CAISDLAGGTYEQYF. The chain joins TRBV10-3 to TRBJ2-7, with D perhaps matching TRBD1 (7 bases). CDR3 length: 15 amino acids. Germline V CDR1 and CDR2: ENHRY, SYGVKD. The germline V and J ends were trimmed by 3 bases and 4 bases, with 16 bases remaining between them.